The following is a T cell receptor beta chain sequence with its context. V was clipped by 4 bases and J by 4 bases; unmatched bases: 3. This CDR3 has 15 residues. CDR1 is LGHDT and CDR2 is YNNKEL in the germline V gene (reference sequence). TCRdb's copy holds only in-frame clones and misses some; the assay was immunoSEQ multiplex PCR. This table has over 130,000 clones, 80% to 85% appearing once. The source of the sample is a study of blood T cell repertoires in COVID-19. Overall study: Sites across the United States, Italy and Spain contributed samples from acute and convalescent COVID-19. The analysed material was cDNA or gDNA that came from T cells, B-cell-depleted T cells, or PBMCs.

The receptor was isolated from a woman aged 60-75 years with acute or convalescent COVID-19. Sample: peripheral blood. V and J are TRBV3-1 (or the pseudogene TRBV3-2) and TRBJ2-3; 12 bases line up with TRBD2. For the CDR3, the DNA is TGTGCCAGCAGCCGTCCTAGCGGGAGGGCAGATACGCAGTATTTT. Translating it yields CASSRPSGRADTQYF.